Shown below are 21 T cell receptor beta chains from a single sample sequenced in a study of T-cell reconstitution after alpha-beta-depleted transplantation in children. Preparing the TCRbeta library involved the use of unique molecular identifiers. TCRdb reprocessed the PCR reads with MiXCR, giving one entry per CDR3 protein. The sample gives hundreds of thousands of distinct CDR3 sequences, about a sixth of which show up once; under 30% is in the top ten. Sequencing used PBMCs, mostly from graft donor cells, obtained 360 days after TCRalphabeta/CD19-depleted stem cell transplant. All receptors come from a boy in the first two years of life who had a stem cell transplant for Wiskott-Aldrich syndrome, so the T cells may come from the graft donor.

This chain uses TRBV6-1 with TRBJ2-7, with TRBD1 identical over 9 bases. V trimming: 4 bases; J trimming: 3 bases; junction bases outside the gene matches: 7. Germline values: CDR1 MNHNS, CDR2 SASEGT. The CDR3 is 15 amino acids. The CDR3 loop is CASSVAGTGIYEQYF. Here the CDR3 DNA reads TGTGCCAGCAGTGTCGCCGGGACAGGGATCTACGAGCAGTACTTC.

This clonotype was seen a few times. The chain recombines TRBV6-1 with TRBJ2-3, with TRBD2 matching over 11 bases. CDR1 and CDR2 (germline): MNHNS, SASEGT. V was clipped by 3 bases and J by 6 bases; unmatched bases: 11. The CDR3 length is 17 residues. The chain's CDR3 is CASSEGGTSGLWDTQYF. The CDR3, as DNA: TGTGCCAGCAGTGAGGGGGGGACTAGCGGACTATGGGATACGCAGTATTTT.

This clonotype was counted only a few times. V usage is TRBV7-6 and J usage is TRBJ2-5; 12 bases agree with TRBD2. V was pared by 0 bases and J by 5 bases, with 19 bases of the junction left unmatched. The V gene's germline CDR1 is SGHVS and CDR2 FNYEAQ. This CDR3 region has 21 residues. CDR3 in amino acids: CASSLAGTFLTSGRSRETQYF. As DNA, the CDR3 is TGTGCCAGCAGCTTAGCAGGAACCTTTCTGACTAGCGGGAGATCTAGGGAGACCCAGTACTTC.

The chain couples TRBV13 to TRBJ2-5, with D hard to call. Germline V lookup: CDR1 PRHDT, CDR2 FYEKMQ (reference sequence). Between the trimmed V and J ends, which lost 0 bases and 2 bases, there was a span of 13 bases. The CDR3 contains 16 residues. CDR3: CASSLGPTHSQETQYF. CDR3 DNA: TGTGCCAGCAGCTTAGGTCCGACCCACTCACAAGAGACCCAGTACTTC.

The V call is TRBV7-8, the J call TRBJ2-5; TRBD2 matches at 12 bases. Germline loops: CDR1 SGHVS, CDR2 FQNEAQ. This CDR3 has 14 residues. Trimming at V came to 2 bases and at J to 5 bases, leaving 0 bases not matched to a gene. The CDR3 loop is CASSLLAGGETQYF. The CDR3, as DNA: TGTGCCAGCAGCTTACTAGCGGGAGGGGAGACCCAGTACTTC.

This sequence joins TRBV2 and TRBJ2-7; 9 nucleotides line up with TRBD1. The length of the CDR3 is 13 residues. CDR1 SNHLY and CDR2 FYNNEI come from the germline V gene. V was pared by 9 bases and J by 3 bases, with 6 bases of the junction left unmatched. The CDR3 DNA sequence: TGTGCCAGTGGGACAGGGCACAACTACGAGCAGTACTTC. Amino acid sequence: CASGTGHNYEQYF. Looking up the rest from reference TRBV2 and TRBJ2-7 gives the full variable domain: EPEVTQTPSHQVTQMGQEVILRCVPISNHLYFYWYRQILGQKVEFLVSFYNNEISEKSEIFDDQFSVERPDGSNFTLKIRSTKLEDSAMYFCASGTGHNYEQYFGPGTRLTVT.

There are many counts of this clonotype. This chain links TRBV12-3 or TRBV12-4 with TRBJ2-1; 9 nucleotides align to TRBD1. The V segment lost 6 bases and the J segment 6 bases; nucleotides outside the gene matches: 6. The CDR3 totals 14 residues. Written as DNA, the CDR3 is TGTGCCAGCAGCCTCCGGGACAGGGCCAATGAGCAGTTCTTC. It yields the protein CASSLRDRANEQFF.

The V call is TRBV12-3 or TRBV12-4, the J call TRBJ2-5, with D hard to call. The CDR3 runs to 13 residues. V was trimmed by 6 bases and J by 7 bases, leaving 15 bases between them. CDR3 region: CASRLRPSGTQYF. For the CDR3, the DNA is TGTGCCAGCAGACTAAGACCCTCGGGGACCCAGTACTTC.

This clonotype was detected a few times. The chain is built from TRBV12-3 or TRBV12-4 and TRBJ1-1; maybe TRBD1 (6 bases). The CDR3 length is 15 residues. Trimming cost V 5 bases and J 4 bases, with 17 bases left between them. The CDR3: CASSPTGGLGTEAFF. The CDR3 DNA follows: TGTGCCAGCAGTCCCACGGGGGGCTTGGGCACTGAAGCTTTCTTT.

This clonotype was observed a handful of times. The chain links TRBV12-3 or TRBV12-4 to TRBJ2-3, with 8 nucleotides matching TRBD2. CDR3 length: 16 amino acids. The trim removed 5 bases at V and 3 bases at J, leaving 10 bases unmatched. The CDR3 nucleotides are TGTGCCAGCAGTGACGACTTTAGCGGGACAACAGATACGCAGTATTTT. Protein product: CASSDDFSGTTDTQYF.

The rearrangement links TRBV4-1 to TRBJ2-5; D perhaps matches TRBD2 (6 bases). With 5 bases removed from V and 1 base from J, the gap between germline ends came to 11 bases. CDR3 size: 14 residues. From germline, CDR1 is MGHRA and CDR2 YSYEKL. CDR3 loop: CASSRRALQETQYF. CDR3 DNA: TGCGCCAGCAGCAGGAGGGCCCTCCAAGAGACCCAGTACTTC.

This clonotype was picked up a small number of times. The rearrangement joins TRBV12-3 or TRBV12-4 to TRBJ2-1; no reliable D call. The V gene lost 2 bases and the J gene lost 4 bases, with 12 bases spanning the gap. The CDR3 covers 15 residues. CDR3 region: CASSLFRPRYNEQFF. The DNA for the CDR3 is TGTGCCAGCAGTTTATTCCGACCGAGGTACAATGAGCAGTTCTTC.

The rearrangement links TRBV12-3 or TRBV12-4 to TRBJ2-7; no definite D call. Trimming cost V 3 bases and J 9 bases, with 12 bases left between them. The CDR3 is made up of 12 amino acids. CDR3 residues: CASSLDRVRQYF. The CDR3, as DNA: TGTGCCAGCAGTTTGGACCGAGTAAGGCAGTACTTC.

Only one count was recorded for this clonotype. The rearrangement links TRBV6-1 to TRBJ2-2, with 10 bases fitting TRBD1. From germline, CDR1 is MNHNS and CDR2 SASEGT. V lost 5 bases to trimming and J lost 4 bases; unmatched junction nucleotides: 13. The CDR3 is 18 amino acids. The CDR3 DNA reads TGTGCCAGCAGTCTGAGACAGGGGGCGCGGGGTGTCACCGGGGAGCTGTTTTTT. Translating gives CASSLRQGARGVTGELFF.

In its sample, this clonotype was seen a few times. The rearrangement joins TRBV18 to TRBJ2-2, with D possibly matching TRBD2 (5 bases). The CDR3 covers 15 residues. V shed 4 bases and J shed 5 bases, with 14 bases lying between them. Germline CDR1 is KGHSH and CDR2 is LQKENI. The CDR3 is CASSQLPGTTGELFF. For the CDR3, the DNA is TGTGCCAGCTCACAACTTCCGGGAACGACCGGGGAGCTGTTTTTT.

This clonotype has only a few counts. The chain uses TRBV10-3 and TRBJ2-1, with D unclear. V lost 3 bases and J 2 bases, leaving 11 bases between the germline ends. This CDR3 region has 15 residues. Germline V lookup: CDR1 ENHRY, CDR2 SYGVKD. CDR3 region: CAISEGRVTYNEQFF. The CDR3 DNA reads as TGTGCCATCAGTGAAGGGCGCGTAACCTACAATGAGCAGTTCTTC.

This clonotype has only a few counts. The gene calls are TRBV5-1 and TRBJ2-1; TRBD2 matches 9 bases. Unmatched junction bases numbered 6, after V lost 0 bases and J lost 5 bases. The CDR3 is 16 residues long. Germline CDR1 and CDR2: SGHRS and YFSETQ. CDR3 DNA: TGCGCCAGCAGCTTGGCCCATCTAGCGGGAAACAATGAGCAGTTCTTC. This encodes CASSLAHLAGNNEQFF.

This clonotype was counted between two and nine times. This rearrangement joins TRBV7-9 to TRBJ2-1, with D unclear. The germline V gene has CDR1 SEHNR and CDR2 FQNEAQ (reference sequence). Trimming took 5 bases from V and 10 from J, leaving 15 bases between them. This CDR3 spans 13 amino acids. The CDR3 loop is CASSEGLEWEQFF. The CDR3 nucleotides are TGTGCCAGCAGCGAAGGTCTAGAATGGGAGCAGTTCTTC.

This clonotype came up a few times. The CDR3 here is CASSLVAGTQYF. CDR3 sequence (DNA): TGTGCCAGCAGCTTAGTGGCGGGGACGCAGTATTTT. The genes are TRBV7-2 and TRBJ2-3, with D maybe TRBD2 (6 bases). Germline lookup yields CDR1 SGHTA and CDR2 FQGNSA. V lost 1 base and J lost 9, with 8 bases in between. CDR3 length: 12 amino acids. The full variable domain, its missing parts supplied by reference TRBV7-2 and TRBJ2-3, is GAGVSQSPSNKVTEKGKDVELRCDPISGHTALYWYRQSLGQGLEFLIYFQGNSAPDKSGLPSDRFSAERTGGSVSTLTIQRTQQEDSAVYLCASSLVAGTQYFGPGTRLTVL.

This clonotype was counted only a few times. The J gene is TRBJ1-5, the V gene TRBV4-1; TRBD1 aligns across 8 bases. Germline V lookup: CDR1 MGHRA, CDR2 YSYEKL. There are 17 residues in the CDR3. Unmatched junction bases numbered 9, after V lost 1 base and J lost 4 bases. The CDR3 bases are TGCGCCAGCAGCCAAGTGGGCAGGGGGCGAAAGAATCAGCCCCAGCATTTT. Translating it yields CASSQVGRGRKNQPQHF.

The rearrangement links TRBV10-3 to TRBJ2-1; 9 bases fit TRBD1. This CDR3 comprises 16 residues. V shed 1 base and J 4 bases; nucleotides not matched to a gene: 5. Germline CDR1 reads ENHRY; CDR2 reads SYGVKD. The CDR3 sequence is CAISEWTGAIYNEQFF. For the CDR3, the DNA is TGTGCCATCAGTGAGTGGACAGGGGCCATATACAATGAGCAGTTCTTC.